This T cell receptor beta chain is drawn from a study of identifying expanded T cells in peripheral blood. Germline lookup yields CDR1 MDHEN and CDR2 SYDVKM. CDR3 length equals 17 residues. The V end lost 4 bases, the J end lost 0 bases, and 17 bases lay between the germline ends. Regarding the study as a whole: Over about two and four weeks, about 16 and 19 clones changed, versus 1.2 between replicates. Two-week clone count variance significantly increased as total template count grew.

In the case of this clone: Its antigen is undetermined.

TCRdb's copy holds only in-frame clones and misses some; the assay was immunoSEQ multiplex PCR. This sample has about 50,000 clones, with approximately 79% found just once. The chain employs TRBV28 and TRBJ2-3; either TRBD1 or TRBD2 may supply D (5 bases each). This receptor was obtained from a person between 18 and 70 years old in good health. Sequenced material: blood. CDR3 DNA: TGTGCCAGCAGTTCTGGGCCTGCGAGGGGTAGCACAGATACGCAGTATTTT. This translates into CASSSGPARGSTDTQYF.